The clone carrying this TCR beta chain has more than one count but fewer than ten. Its antigen remains unknown. The sample comes from a study of beta chain features in type 1 diabetes. Looking at the study overall: Examined across all samples were around 110 million sorted cells.

The investigators reverse transcribed all of the isolated RNA, so they sequenced expressed TCRB transcripts. The repertoire was sequenced with immunoSEQ multiplex PCR; TCRdb's copy has only in-frame clones and lacks some. The sample has roughly 400,000 clones; more than 13% are singletons. The ends were cut back, 6 bases at V and 6 bases at J, with 21 bases in the middle. The CDR3 is made up of 15 amino acids. CDR1 and CDR2 from the germline V gene are MDHEN and SYDVKM. Whole-study findings and limits: When Type 1 diabetes patients were examined, their TCRB CDR3s proved moderately but significantly shorter in all four CD4+ subsets.

The receptor comes from a woman between 18 and 29 years old in good health. Specimen: naive CD4+ T cells from blood. V and J are TRBV28 and TRBJ2-7; TRBD2 might be the D (5 bases). DNA of the CDR3: TGTGCCAGCAGCGAGGGTTCGGGTTTTCGCCGCGAGCAGTACTTC. This encodes CASSEGSGFRREQYF.